The 2 T cell receptor beta chains reported below all come from one sample, sequenced in a study of T cell changes during pregnancy in multiple sclerosis. Sequencing used immunoSEQ multiplex PCR; TCRdb keeps in-frame clones, though not all of them. Of tens of thousands of clones listed, more than 85% were seen once; the top ten hold around 1%. Sequenced material: peripheral blood, taken after pregnancy. Every receptor here comes from a female donor with multiple sclerosis, enrolled in a pregnancy study.

The chain carries TRBV7-3 and TRBJ1-2; 8 positions match TRBD1. Looked up from germline, CDR1 is SGHTA and CDR2 is FQGTGA. The junction had 11 bases not matched to a gene; V was cut back by 4 bases and J by 4 bases. The CDR3 totals 16 residues. The CDR3 spells CASSSRGPDRAYGYTF. The CDR3 DNA sequence: TGTGCCAGCAGCTCCCGGGGGCCGGACAGGGCCTATGGCTACACCTTC. Looking up the rest from reference TRBV7-3 and TRBJ1-2 gives the full variable domain: GAGVSQTPSNKVTEKGKYVELRCDPISGHTALYWYRQSLGQGPEFLIYFQGTGAADDSGLPNDRFFAVRPEGSVSTLKIQRTERGDSAVYLCASSSRGPDRAYGYTFGSGTRLTVV.

The chain links TRBV30 to TRBJ1-3; the D is unclear. The CDR3 contains 14 residues. V dropped 2 bases and J dropped 0 bases, with 8 bases sitting between them. The V gene's germline CDR1 is GTSNPN and CDR2 SVGIG (reference sequence). The CDR3 DNA follows: TGTGCCTGGAGTTTAAGGAGCTCTGGAAACACCATATATTTT. It encodes CAWSLRSSGNTIYF.